This T cell receptor (beta chain) was documented in a study of T-cell reconstitution after alpha-beta-depleted transplantation in children. It was with unique molecular identifiers that the TCRbeta library was prepared. TCRdb ran MiXCR on the PCR reads and lists one entry per CDR3 protein. The sample has 95,000 to 120,000 distinct CDR3 sequences; roughly 6.1% are singletons. There are 11 residues in the CDR3. V lost 3 bases and J lost 10, with 7 bases in between. Germline loops: CDR1 LGHNT, CDR2 FRNRAP. This clonotype came up many times. Its antigen is not known. The study's findings and limits: T-cell counts and diversity were attributed mostly to newly produced T cells one year after transplant. In some patients, recipient T cells and intrathymic progenitors surviving conditioning explained high day-60 diversity. Two months or so post-transplant, alpha-beta T cells reportedly derived from several hundred expanded graft clones.

This material consisted of PBMCs, mostly from graft donor cells, taken 360 days after TCRalphabeta/CD19-depleted stem cell transplant. V and J are TRBV12-5 and TRBJ2-1, with D unclear. This TCR derives from a male patient aged 2 to 9 who had a stem cell transplant for acute lymphoblastic leukemia, so the T cells may come from the graft donor. CDR3 nucleotides: TGTGCTAGTGGTTTTCAGAGGGAGCAGTTCTTC. Translation gives CASGFQREQFF.